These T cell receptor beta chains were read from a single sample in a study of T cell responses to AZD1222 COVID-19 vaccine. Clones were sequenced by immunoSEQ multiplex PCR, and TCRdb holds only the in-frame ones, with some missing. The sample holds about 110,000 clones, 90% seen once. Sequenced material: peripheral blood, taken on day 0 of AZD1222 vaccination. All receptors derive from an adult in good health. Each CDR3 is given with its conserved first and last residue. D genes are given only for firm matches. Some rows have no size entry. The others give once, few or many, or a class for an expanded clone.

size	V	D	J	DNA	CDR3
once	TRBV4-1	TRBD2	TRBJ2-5	TGCGCCAGCAGCCAATACGGTAGCGGGACCCAAGAGACCCAGTACTTC	CASSQYGSGTQETQYF
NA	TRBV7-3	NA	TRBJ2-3	TGTGCCAGCAGCTTAAGCTCTCCTGAGTCTGGCACAGATACGCAGTATTTT	CASSLSSPESGTDTQYF
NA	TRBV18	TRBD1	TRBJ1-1	TGTGCCAGCTCACCTAGGACAGGCGCCGGGACTGAAGCTTTCTTT	CASSPRTGAGTEAFF
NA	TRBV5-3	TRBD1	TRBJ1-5	TGTGCCAGAAGCCGCCGGACAGGACATAGCAATCAGCCCCAGCATTTT	CARSRRTGHSNQPQHF
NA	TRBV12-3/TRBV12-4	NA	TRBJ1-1	TGTGCCAGCACCCTTCAACCCAACACTGAAGCTTTCTTT	CASTLQPNTEAFF
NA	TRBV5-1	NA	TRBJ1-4	TGCGCCAGCAGCTTGGACGGCCGCGCGGAAAAACTGTTTTTT	CASSLDGRAEKLFF
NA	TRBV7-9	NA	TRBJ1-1	TGTGCCAGCAGCGCGTCCTTGGTGAACACTGAAGCTTTCTTT	CASSASLVNTEAFF
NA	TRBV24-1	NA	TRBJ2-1	TGTGCCACCAGTGAGTCTGATAAGGGAGCCTACAATGAGCAGTTCTTC	CATSESDKGAYNEQFF
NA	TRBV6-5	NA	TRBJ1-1	TGTGCCAGCATCGGACTTCGGAACACTGAAGCTTTCTTT	CASIGLRNTEAFF
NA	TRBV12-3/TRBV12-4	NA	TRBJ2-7	TGTGCCAGCAGTTTATCGGTGCCCTACGAGCAGTACTTC	CASSLSVPYEQYF
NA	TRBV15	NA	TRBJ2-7	TGTGCCACCAGCAGAGATCGGTACGAGCAGTACTTC	CATSRDRYEQYF
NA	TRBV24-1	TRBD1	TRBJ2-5	TGTGCCACCAGTGAGTCTCCCGGGACAGGAGACCAAGAGACCCAGTACTTC	CATSESPGTGDQETQYF
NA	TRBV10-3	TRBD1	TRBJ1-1	TGTGCCACCCTTATGACAGGGGGCCAGAACACTGAAGCTTTCTTT	CATLMTGGQNTEAFF
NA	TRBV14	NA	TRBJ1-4	TGTGCCAGCAGCCGGGGGACTAATGAAAAACTGTTTTTT	CASSRGTNEKLFF
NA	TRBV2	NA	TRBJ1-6	TGTGCCAGCACCCCAAATTCACCCCTCCACTTT	CASTPNSPLHF
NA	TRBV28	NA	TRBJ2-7	TGTGCCAGCAGTTTAAGGGGGTCCTACGAGCAGTACTTC	CASSLRGSYEQYF
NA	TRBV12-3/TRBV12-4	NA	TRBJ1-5	TGTGCCAGCCCCGATTCCCCAGGTCAGCCCCAGCATTTT	CASPDSPGQPQHF
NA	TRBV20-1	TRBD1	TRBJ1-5	TGCAGTGCTAGTCTTAGACAGGGGGCGCGAAGTCAGCCCCAGCATTTT	CSASLRQGARSQPQHF
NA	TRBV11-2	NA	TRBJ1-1	TGTGCCAGCAGCCCGAGGAGTGCGACAGCGAACACTGAAGCTTTCTTT	CASSPRSATANTEAFF
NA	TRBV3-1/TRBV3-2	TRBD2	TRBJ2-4	TGTGCCAGCAGAGGCGGGGGCATTCAGTACTTC	CASRGGGIQYF
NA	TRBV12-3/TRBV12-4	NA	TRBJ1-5	TGTGCCAGCAGTTTGGTGCTTCAGCCCCAGCATTTT	CASSLVLQPQHF
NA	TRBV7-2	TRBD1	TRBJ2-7	TGTGCCAGCAGATCTGACAGGGGGCGGTACGAGCAGTACTTC	CASRSDRGRYEQYF
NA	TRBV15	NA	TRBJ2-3	TGTGCCACCAGCAGAGATCCGTCAGATACGCAGTATTTT	CATSRDPSDTQYF
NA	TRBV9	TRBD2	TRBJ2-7	TGTGCCAGCAGCGAAAGCGGGAGGGCCGATAACGAGCAGTACTTC	CASSESGRADNEQYF
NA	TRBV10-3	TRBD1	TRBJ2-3	TGTGCCATCTCAGGGGGCGTCGGCACAGATACGCAGTATTTT	CAISGGVGTDTQYF
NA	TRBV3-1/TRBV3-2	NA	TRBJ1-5	TGTGCCAGCAGCCAAGAAGGAGGAATCGATCAGCCCCAGCATTTT	CASSQEGGIDQPQHF
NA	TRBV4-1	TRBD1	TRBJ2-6	TGCGCCAGCAGCCAAGATTGGCTTGGACAGGGAATTGGAGCTGGGGCCAACGTCCTGACTTTC	CASSQDWLGQGIGAGANVLTF
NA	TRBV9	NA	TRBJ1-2	TGTGCCAGCAGCGTAGATTTGACAGCTTATGGCTACACCTTC	CASSVDLTAYGYTF
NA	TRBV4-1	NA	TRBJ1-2	TGCGCCAGCAGCCCGGGACTGCCCTATGGCTACACCTTC	CASSPGLPYGYTF
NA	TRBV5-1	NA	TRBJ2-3	TGCGCCAGCAGTACAGCGCACACGGATACGCAGTATTTT	CASSTAHTDTQYF
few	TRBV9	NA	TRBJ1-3	TGTGCCAGCAGCGTCGAAAACAGGGAGGTGGCTGGAAACACCATATATTTT	CASSVENREVAGNTIYF
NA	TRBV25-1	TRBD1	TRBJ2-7	TGTGCCAGCAGCCCCACGGGACAGACCTACGAGCAGTACTTC	CASSPTGQTYEQYF
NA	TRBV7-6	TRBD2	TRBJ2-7	TGTGCCAGCAGCCCCCTAGCGGGAGGGCCCTACGAGCAGTACTTC	CASSPLAGGPYEQYF
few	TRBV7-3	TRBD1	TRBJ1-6	TGTGCCAGCAGCACGGGACAGGCCGATCGGAACCTCCACTTT	CASSTGQADRNLHF
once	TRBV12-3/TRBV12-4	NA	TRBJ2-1	TGTGCCAGCAGTTCCCGGCGGTACAATGAGCAGTTCTTC	CASSSRRYNEQFF
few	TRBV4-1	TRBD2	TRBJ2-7	TGCGCCAGCAGCCTCCCCCTAGCGGGATGGTACGAGCAGTACTTC	CASSLPLAGWYEQYF
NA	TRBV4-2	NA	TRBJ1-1	TGTGCCAGCAGCCAAGAAAGTCAGGGGAACACTGAAGCTTTCTTT	CASSQESQGNTEAFF
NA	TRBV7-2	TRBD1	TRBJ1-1	TGTGCCAGCAGCCCCGACAGGGTGATGGCTTTCTTT	CASSPDRVMAFF
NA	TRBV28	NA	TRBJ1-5	TGTGCCAGCAGTTCACTTGACAGGCCCAATCAGCCCCAGCATTTT	CASSSLDRPNQPQHF
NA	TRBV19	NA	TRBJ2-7	TGTGCCAGTAGAACCGGGACCGCTTCCTACGAGCAGTACTTC	CASRTGTASYEQYF
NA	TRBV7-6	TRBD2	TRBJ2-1	TGTGCCAGCAGCTTAGCGACTAGCGGTGAGCAGTTCTTC	CASSLATSGEQFF
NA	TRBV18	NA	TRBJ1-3	TGTGCCAGCTCACCACAAGACGGAAACACCATATATTTT	CASSPQDGNTIYF
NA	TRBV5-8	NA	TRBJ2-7	TGTGCCAGCAGCTATACCACAGGGTTCTACGAGCAGTACTTC	CASSYTTGFYEQYF
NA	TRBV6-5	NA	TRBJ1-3	TGTGCCAGCAGTTACTACCTGGGACGGTCCGCAAACACCATATATTTT	CASSYYLGRSANTIYF
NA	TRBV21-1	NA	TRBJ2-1	TGTGCCAGCAGCAAAAAGGGGCAGTTCTTC	CASSKKGQFF
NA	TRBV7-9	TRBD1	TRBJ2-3	TGTGCCAGCAGCTTACCCAGGGGGAGAGATACGCAGTATTTT	CASSLPRGRDTQYF